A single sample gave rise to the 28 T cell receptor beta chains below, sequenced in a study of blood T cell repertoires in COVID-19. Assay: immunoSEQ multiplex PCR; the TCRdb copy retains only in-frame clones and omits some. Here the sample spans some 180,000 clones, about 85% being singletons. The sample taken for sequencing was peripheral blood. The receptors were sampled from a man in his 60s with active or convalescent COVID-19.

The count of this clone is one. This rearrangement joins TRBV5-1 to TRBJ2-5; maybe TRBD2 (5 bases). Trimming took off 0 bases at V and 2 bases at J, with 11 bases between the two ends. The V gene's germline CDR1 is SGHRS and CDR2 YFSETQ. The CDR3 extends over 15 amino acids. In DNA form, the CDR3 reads TGCGCCAGCAGCTTGGCCCCGGGGTTACAAGAGACCCAGTACTTC. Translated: CASSLAPGLQETQYF.

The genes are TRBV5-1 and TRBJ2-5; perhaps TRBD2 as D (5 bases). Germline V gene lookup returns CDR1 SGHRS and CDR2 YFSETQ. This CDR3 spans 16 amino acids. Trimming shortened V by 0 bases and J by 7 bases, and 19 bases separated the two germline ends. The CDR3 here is CASSLGLTLEKLTQYF. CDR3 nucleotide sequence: TGCGCCAGCAGCTTGGGCCTTACACTAGAAAAATTGACCCAGTACTTC.

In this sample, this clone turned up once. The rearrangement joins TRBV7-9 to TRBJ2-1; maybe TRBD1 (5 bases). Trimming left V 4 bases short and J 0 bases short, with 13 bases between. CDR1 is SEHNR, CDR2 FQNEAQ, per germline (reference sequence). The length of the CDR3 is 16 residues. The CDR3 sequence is CASSSETGSSYNEQFF. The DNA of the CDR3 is TGTGCCAGCAGCTCCGAAACAGGCAGCTCCTACAATGAGCAGTTCTTC.

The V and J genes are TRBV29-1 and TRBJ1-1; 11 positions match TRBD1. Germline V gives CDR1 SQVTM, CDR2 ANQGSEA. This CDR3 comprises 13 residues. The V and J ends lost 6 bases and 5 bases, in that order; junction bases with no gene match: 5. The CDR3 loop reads CSVGQGGWTEAFF. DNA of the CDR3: TGCAGCGTGGGACAGGGGGGATGGACTGAAGCTTTCTTT.

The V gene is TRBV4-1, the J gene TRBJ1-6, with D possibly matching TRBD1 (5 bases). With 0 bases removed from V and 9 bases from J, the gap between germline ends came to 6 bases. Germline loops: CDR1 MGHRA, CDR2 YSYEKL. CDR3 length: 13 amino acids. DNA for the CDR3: TGCGCCAGCAGCCAAGAGGGGCGTTCACCCCTCCACTTT. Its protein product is CASSQEGRSPLHF.

The CDR3 region has the DNA TGTGCCAGCAGCCCTTCCGGGACAGGGGCGCATGGCTACACCTTC. Its translation: CASSPSGTGAHGYTF. The chain uses TRBV7-9 and TRBJ1-2, with 10 bases that match TRBD1. The J segment lost 6 bases and the V segment lost 5 bases, leaving 9 bases of the junction unmatched. Germline V gives CDR1 SEHNR, CDR2 FQNEAQ (reference sequence). This CDR3 is built from 15 residues.

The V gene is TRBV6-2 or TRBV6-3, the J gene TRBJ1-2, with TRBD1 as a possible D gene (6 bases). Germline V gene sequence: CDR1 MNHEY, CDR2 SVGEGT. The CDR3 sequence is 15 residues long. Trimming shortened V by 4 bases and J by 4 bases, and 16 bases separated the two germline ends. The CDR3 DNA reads TGTGCCAGCAGTTTAGGGGGGGCGCGAGGCTATGGCTACACCTTC. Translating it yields CASSLGGARGYGYTF.

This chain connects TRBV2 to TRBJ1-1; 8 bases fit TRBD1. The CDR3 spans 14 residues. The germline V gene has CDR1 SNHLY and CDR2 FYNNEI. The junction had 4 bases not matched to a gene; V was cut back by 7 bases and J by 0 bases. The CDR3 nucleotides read TGTGCCAGCATTGGGACAGGAATGAACACTGAAGCTTTCTTT. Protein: CASIGTGMNTEAFF.

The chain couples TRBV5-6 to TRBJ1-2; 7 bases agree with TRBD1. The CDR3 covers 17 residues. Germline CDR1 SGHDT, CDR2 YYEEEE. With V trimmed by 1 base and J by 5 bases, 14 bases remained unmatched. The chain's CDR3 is CASSLYRGQGVGYGYTF. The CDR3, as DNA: TGTGCCAGCAGCTTGTACCGTGGGCAGGGGGTCGGGTATGGCTACACCTTC.

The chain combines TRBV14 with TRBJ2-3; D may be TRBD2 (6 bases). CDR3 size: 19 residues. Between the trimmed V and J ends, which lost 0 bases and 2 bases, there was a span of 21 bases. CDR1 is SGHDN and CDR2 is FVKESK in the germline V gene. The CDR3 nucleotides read TGTGCCAGCAGCCAAGATAGGCGTTCAAGCGGGTTCTACACAGATACGCAGTATTTT. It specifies CASSQDRRSSGFYTDTQYF. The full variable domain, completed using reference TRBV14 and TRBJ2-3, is EAGVTQFPSHSVIEKGQTVTLRCDPISGHDNLYWYRRVMGKEIKFLLHFVKESKQDESGMPNNRFLAERTGGTYSTLKVQPAELEDSGVYFCASSQDRRSSGFYTDTQYFGPGTRLTVL.

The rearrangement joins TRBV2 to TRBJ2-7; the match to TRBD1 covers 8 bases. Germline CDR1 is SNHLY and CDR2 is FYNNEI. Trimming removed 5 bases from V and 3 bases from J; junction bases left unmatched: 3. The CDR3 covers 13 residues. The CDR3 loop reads CASSQDRVYEQYF. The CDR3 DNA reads TGTGCCAGCAGTCAGGACAGGGTCTACGAGCAGTACTTC.

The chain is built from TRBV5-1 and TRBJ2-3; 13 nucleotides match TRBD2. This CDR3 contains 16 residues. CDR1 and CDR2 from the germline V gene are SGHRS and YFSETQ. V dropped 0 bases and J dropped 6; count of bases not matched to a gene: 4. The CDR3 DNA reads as TGCGCCAGCAGCTTGGGACTAGCGGGGGGCCGGGATACGCAGTATTTT. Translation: CASSLGLAGGRDTQYF.

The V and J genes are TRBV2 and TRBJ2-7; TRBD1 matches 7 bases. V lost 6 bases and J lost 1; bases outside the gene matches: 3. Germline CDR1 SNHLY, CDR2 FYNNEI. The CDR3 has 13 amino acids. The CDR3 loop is CASSGDSSYEQYF. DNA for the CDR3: TGTGCCAGCAGCGGGGACAGTTCCTACGAGCAGTACTTC.

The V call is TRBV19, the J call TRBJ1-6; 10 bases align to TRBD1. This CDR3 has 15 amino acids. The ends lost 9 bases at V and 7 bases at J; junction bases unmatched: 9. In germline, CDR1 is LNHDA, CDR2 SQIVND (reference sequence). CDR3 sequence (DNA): TGTGCCAGCCGACCGGGGGACAGGGGAAATTCACCCCTCCACTTT. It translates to CASRPGDRGNSPLHF.

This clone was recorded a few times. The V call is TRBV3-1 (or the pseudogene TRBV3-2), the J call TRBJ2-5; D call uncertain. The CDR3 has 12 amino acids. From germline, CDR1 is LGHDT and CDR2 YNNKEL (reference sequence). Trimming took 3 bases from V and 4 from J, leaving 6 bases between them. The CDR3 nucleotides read TGTGCCAGCAGCCACACTCGAGAGACCCAGTACTTC. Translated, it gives CASSHTRETQYF.

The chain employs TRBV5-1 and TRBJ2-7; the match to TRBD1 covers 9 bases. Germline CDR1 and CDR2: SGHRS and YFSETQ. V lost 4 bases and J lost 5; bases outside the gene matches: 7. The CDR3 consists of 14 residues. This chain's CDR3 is CASSPWTGVNEQYF. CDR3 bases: TGCGCCAGCAGCCCCTGGACAGGGGTGAACGAGCAGTACTTC.

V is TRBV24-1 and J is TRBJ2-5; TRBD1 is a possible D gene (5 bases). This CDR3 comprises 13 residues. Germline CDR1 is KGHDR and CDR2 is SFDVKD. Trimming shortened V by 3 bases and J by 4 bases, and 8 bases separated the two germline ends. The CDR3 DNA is TGTGCCACCAGTGATCCAGGGTTAGAGACCCAGTACTTC. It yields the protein CATSDPGLETQYF.

CDR3 DNA sequence: TGTGCCAGCAGCTACTCTGCTCAATACGAGCAGTACTTC. It translates to CASSYSAQYEQYF. V and J are TRBV12-3 or TRBV12-4 and TRBJ2-7, with D unresolved. V was clipped by 6 bases and J by 4 bases, with 13 bases between them. The length of the CDR3 is 13 residues.

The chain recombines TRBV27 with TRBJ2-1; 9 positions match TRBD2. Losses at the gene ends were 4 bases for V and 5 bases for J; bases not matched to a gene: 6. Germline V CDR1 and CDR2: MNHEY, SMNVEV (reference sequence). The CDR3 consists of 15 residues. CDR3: CASSWKAGGNNEQFF. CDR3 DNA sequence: TGTGCCAGCAGTTGGAAGGCGGGGGGGAACAATGAGCAGTTCTTC.

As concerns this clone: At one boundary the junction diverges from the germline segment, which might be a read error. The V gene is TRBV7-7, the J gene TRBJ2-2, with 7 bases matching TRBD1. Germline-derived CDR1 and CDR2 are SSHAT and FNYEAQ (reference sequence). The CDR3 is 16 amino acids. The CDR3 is CASSLGLTGRTGELFF. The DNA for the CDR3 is TGTGCCAGCAGTTTAGGGCTGACAGGGCGGACCGGGGAGCTGTTTTTT.

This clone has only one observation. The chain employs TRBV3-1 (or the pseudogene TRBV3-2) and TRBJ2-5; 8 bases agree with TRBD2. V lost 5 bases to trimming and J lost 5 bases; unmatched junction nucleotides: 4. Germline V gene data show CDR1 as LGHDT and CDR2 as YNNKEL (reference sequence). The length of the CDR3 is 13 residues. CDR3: CASSVRGGETQYF. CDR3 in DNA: TGTGCCAGCAGCGTTCGGGGGGGGGAGACCCAGTACTTC.

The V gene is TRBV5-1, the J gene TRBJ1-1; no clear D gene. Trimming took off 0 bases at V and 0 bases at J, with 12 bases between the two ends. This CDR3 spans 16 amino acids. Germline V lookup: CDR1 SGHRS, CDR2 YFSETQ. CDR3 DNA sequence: TGCGCCAGCAGCTTGGCCTCAGGTCTCATGAACACTGAAGCTTTCTTT. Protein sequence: CASSLASGLMNTEAFF. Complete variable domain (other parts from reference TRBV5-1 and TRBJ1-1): KAGVTQTPRYLIKTRGQQVTLSCSPISGHRSVSWYQQTPGQGLQFLFEYFSETQRNKGNFPGRFSGRQFSNSRSEMNVSTLELGDSALYLCASSLASGLMNTEAFFGQGTRLTVV.

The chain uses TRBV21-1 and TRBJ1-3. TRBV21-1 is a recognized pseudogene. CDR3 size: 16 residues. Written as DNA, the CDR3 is TGTGCCAGCAGCAAAAACGAGGGTATCTCTGGAAACACCATATATTTT. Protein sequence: CASSKNEGISGNTIYF.

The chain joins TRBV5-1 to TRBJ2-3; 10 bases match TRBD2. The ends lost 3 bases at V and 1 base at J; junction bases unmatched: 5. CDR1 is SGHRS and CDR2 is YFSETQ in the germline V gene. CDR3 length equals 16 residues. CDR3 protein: CASSSLSGGGTDTQYF. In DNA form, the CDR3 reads TGCGCCAGCAGCTCCCTAAGCGGGGGGGGCACAGATACGCAGTATTTT.

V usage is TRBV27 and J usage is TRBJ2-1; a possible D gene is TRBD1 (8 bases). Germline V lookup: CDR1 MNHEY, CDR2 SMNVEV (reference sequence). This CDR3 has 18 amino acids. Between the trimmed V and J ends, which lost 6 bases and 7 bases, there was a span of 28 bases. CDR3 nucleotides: TGTGCCAGCAGCTACCTGCCTCTGACAGGGGAGGGGACGAATGAGCAGTTCTTC. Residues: CASSYLPLTGEGTNEQFF.

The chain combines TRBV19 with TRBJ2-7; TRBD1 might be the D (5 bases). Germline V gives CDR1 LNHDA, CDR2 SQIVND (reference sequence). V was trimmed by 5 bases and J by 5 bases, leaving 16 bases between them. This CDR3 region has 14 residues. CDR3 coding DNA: TGTGCCAGTAGTGTCGGCAGGCACAGGAACGAGCAGTACTTC. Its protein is CASSVGRHRNEQYF.

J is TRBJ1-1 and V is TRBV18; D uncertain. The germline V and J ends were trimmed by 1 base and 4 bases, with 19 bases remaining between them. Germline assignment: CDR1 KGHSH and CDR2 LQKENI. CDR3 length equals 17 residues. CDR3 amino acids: CASSPLRSGVSGTEAFF. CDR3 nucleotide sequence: TGTGCCAGCTCACCACTTCGTTCCGGGGTATCGGGCACTGAAGCTTTCTTT.

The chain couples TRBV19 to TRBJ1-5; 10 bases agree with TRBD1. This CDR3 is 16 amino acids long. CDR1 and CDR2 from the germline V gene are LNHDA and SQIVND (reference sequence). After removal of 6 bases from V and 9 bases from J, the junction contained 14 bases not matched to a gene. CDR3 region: CASRQRDRGGLGPQHF. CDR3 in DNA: TGTGCCAGTAGGCAGAGGGACAGGGGCGGTTTGGGGCCCCAGCATTTT.